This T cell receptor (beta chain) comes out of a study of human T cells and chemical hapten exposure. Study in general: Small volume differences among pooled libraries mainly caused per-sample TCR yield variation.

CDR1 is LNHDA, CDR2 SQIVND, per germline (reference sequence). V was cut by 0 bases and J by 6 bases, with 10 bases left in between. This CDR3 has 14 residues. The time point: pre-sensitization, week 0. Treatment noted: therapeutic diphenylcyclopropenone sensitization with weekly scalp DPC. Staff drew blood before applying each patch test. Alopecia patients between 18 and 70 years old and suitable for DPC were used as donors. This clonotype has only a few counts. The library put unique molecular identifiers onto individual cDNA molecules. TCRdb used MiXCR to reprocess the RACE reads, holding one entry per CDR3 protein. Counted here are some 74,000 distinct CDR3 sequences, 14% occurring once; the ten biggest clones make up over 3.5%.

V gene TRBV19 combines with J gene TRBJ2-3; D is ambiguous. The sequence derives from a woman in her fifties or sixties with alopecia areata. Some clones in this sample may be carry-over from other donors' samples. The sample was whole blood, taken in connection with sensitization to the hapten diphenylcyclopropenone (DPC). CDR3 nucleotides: TGTGCCAGTAGTATAGACCAGACCCCGGATACGCAGTATTTT. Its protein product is CASSIDQTPDTQYF.